This passage covers 14 T cell receptor beta chains from one sample sequenced in a study of glioma-infiltrating T cells. Amplification of TCR alpha and beta CDR3 regions from RNA used iRepertoire nested multiplex PCR. TCRdb passed the multiplex PCR reads through MiXCR, listing each CDR3 protein once. The sample records more than 85,000 distinct CDR3 sequences, less than 30% being singletons. The sample comprised glioma tissue, nonneoplastic brain tissue, or PBMCs (not recorded which). The receptors stem from a human donor with low-grade glioma or glioblastoma, undergoing nonglioma brain surgery, or in good health (not recorded which).

This clonotype occurred many times. The chain joins TRBV4-2 to TRBJ1-1; D gene unclear. The CDR3 length is 16 residues. The germline V and J ends were trimmed by 1 base and 5 bases, with 17 bases remaining between them. The germline V gene encodes CDR1 LGHNA and CDR2 YNFKEQ. This CDR3 reads CASSQVFTLADTEAFF. The CDR3, as DNA: TGTGCCAGCAGCCAAGTGTTCACCCTCGCGGATACTGAAGCTTTCTTT.

This clonotype occurred many times. The chain uses TRBV27 and TRBJ2-7; the D gene is possibly TRBD1 (6 bases). Germline V gene sequence: CDR1 MNHEY, CDR2 SMNVEV (reference sequence). Trimming shortened V by 6 bases and J by 7 bases, and 19 bases separated the two germline ends. This CDR3 is built from 14 residues. Written as DNA, the CDR3 is TGTGCCAGCAGCACAGGGCTGCCTCCGGATGAGCAGTACTTC. Translation: CASSTGLPPDEQYF.

This clonotype has at least ten counts. Here the CDR3 DNA reads TGTGCCAGTACCTCGGGAGGGACCTACTACAATGAGCAGTTCTTC. The encoded protein is CASTSGGTYYNEQFF. This sequence joins TRBV19 and TRBJ2-1; 8 bases are a match to TRBD2. The CDR3 has 15 residues. Germline lookup yields CDR1 LNHDA and CDR2 SQIVND (reference sequence). V lost 7 bases to trimming and J lost 3 bases; unmatched junction nucleotides: 8. The full variable domain, completed using reference TRBV19 and TRBJ2-1, is DGGITQSPKYLFRKEGQNVTLSCEQNLNHDAMYWYRQDPGQGLRLIYYSQIVNDFQKGDIAEGYSVSREKKESFPLTVTSAQKNPTAFYLCASTSGGTYYNEQFFGPGTRLTVL.

This clonotype has ten or more counts. V gene TRBV4-2 combines with J gene TRBJ1-6, with unresolved D. Germline V gene data show CDR1 as LGHNA and CDR2 as YNFKEQ. The CDR3 consists of 14 residues. Trimming stripped 0 bases from V and 13 bases from J, with 13 bases between. The CDR3 DNA follows: TGTGCCAGCAGCCAAGACAGAAGGGCTCACCCCCTCCACTTT. The encoded protein is CASSQDRRAHPLHF.

This clonotype was recorded at least ten times. The rearrangement links TRBV7-2 to TRBJ2-1; weak D call: TRBD2 (6 bases). The CDR3 is made up of 14 amino acids. Germline V CDR1 and CDR2: SGHTA, FQGNSA. V was clipped by 6 bases and J by 9 bases, with 18 bases between them. The chain's CDR3 is CASRLRLGIGEQFF. CDR3 in DNA: TGTGCCAGCAGGCTTAGACTAGGGATCGGTGAGCAGTTCTTC.

The table lists this clonotype with a few counts. V and J are TRBV4-1 and TRBJ1-5; D unresolved. Trimming shortened V by 3 bases and J by 0 bases, and 6 bases separated the two germline ends. The germline V gene has CDR1 MGHRA and CDR2 YSYEKL. The CDR3 sequence is 14 residues long. Written as DNA, the CDR3 is TGCGCCAGCAGCCAGTCCCATAGCAATCAGCCCCAGCATTTT. It encodes CASSQSHSNQPQHF.

This clonotype was detected ten times or more. This chain uses TRBV19 with TRBJ1-1; the D gene is possibly TRBD1 (5 bases). Per germline, CDR1 LNHDA and CDR2 SQIVND (reference sequence). Trimming pared 4 bases from V and 6 bases from J, leaving 15 bases between. This CDR3 region has 14 residues. The CDR3 DNA reads TGTGCCAGTAGTAACGGGGCCGCTCCCGCTGAAGCTTTCTTT. This encodes CASSNGAAPAEAFF.

The gene calls are TRBV12-5 and TRBJ1-3, with D possibly matching TRBD1 (5 bases). V dropped 7 bases and J dropped 0 bases, with 10 bases sitting between them. The CDR3 runs 14 residues. Germline V gene data show CDR1 as LGHNT and CDR2 as FRNRAP. CDR3 in amino acids: CASAQGFSGNTIYF. DNA for the CDR3: TGTGCTAGTGCCCAGGGCTTCTCTGGAAACACCATATATTTT.

Remarks on this clonotype: A read error may be the cause here, since a much bigger clone is one base away. CDR3 protein: CAIREGGSKNIQCF. CDR3 nucleotides: TGTGCCATCAGGGAGGGGGGATCCAAAAACATTCAGTGCTTC. This sequence joins TRBV6-5 and TRBJ2-4, with D maybe TRBD2 (7 bases). Per the germline V gene, CDR1 is MNHEY and CDR2 is SVGAGI. This CDR3 spans 14 amino acids.

This clonotype was observed at least ten times. This rearrangement joins TRBV7-9 to TRBJ2-3; TRBD2 agrees at 13 bases. Trimming took 6 bases from V and 4 from J; bases not matched to a gene: 4. CDR3 size: 15 residues. Germline assignment: CDR1 SEHNR and CDR2 FQNEAQ (reference sequence). CDR3 bases: TGTGCCAGCAGTTCGACTAGCGGGGGGTCAGATACGCAGTATTTT. Protein sequence: CASSSTSGGSDTQYF.

The sample holds many counts of this clonotype. The V gene is TRBV15, the J gene TRBJ2-2, with a tentative D call TRBD1 (5 bases). The ends were cut back, 0 bases at V and 0 bases at J, with 14 bases in the middle. The CDR3 covers 18 residues. Germline assignment: CDR1 LNHNV and CDR2 YYDKDF (reference sequence). The CDR3, as DNA: TGTGCCACCAGCAGAGATGGCCCCCTACAGGCGAACACCGGGGAGCTGTTTTTT. Its protein product is CATSRDGPLQANTGELFF. Based on the CDR3 plus reference TRBV15 and TRBJ2-2, the full variable domain is DAMVIQNPRYQVTQFGKPVTLSCSQTLNHNVMYWYQQKSSQAPKLLFHYYDKDFNNEADTPDNFQSRRPNTSFCFLDIRSPGLGDTAMYLCATSRDGPLQANTGELFFGEGSRLTVL.

The CDR3 region is CASSLKPLGTDTQYF. The CDR3 DNA reads TGCGCCAGCAGCTTAAAACCCCTGGGGACAGATACGCAGTATTTT. This rearrangement joins TRBV5-1 to TRBJ2-3; no clear D. Germline values: CDR1 SGHRS, CDR2 YFSETQ. V lost 2 bases and J 3 bases, leaving 13 bases between the germline ends. The CDR3 has 15 residues.

This clonotype was seen ten or more times. The chain joins TRBV20-1 to TRBJ2-7; TRBD1 or TRBD2 may be the D gene (5 bases each). This CDR3 region has 13 residues. Germline CDR1 and CDR2: DFQATT and SNEGSKA (reference sequence). CDR3 DNA: TGCACTTTCAAAGCGAGGGGCTCCTACGAGCAGTACTTC. It specifies CTFKARGSYEQYF.

In this sample, this clonotype turned up many times. The CDR3 region is CASSLTTYEQYF. The CDR3 DNA sequence: TGTGCCAGCAGCTTAACTACATACGAGCAGTACTTC. This chain connects TRBV7-2 to TRBJ2-7; D not resolved. Germline V lookup: CDR1 SGHTA, CDR2 FQGNSA. CDR3 length: 12 amino acids. Trimming took 2 bases from V and 4 from J, leaving 6 bases between them.